Listed below are T cell receptor beta chains from one sample, sequenced in a study of T cell changes during pregnancy in multiple sclerosis. Some clones are missing from TCRdb's copy, which holds only in-frame ones; the method was immunoSEQ multiplex PCR. The sample consists of tens of thousands of clones, approximately 86% of them appearing once. The sample here was CD4+ T cells from peripheral blood mononuclear cells, taken in the third trimester of pregnancy. The receptor source for this set is a female donor with multiple sclerosis, enrolled in a pregnancy study. The CDR3 runs from the conserved cysteine through the conserved F or W. The D gene is left open where the match is weak. Some rows mark clone size as missing; the rest say once, few, many or name a class of expanded clone.

TRBV6-5	NA	TRBJ2-7	NA	TGTGCCAGCAGTTACTCGAGATTGACCTACGAGCAGTACTTC	CASSYSRLTYEQYF
TRBV6-1	NA	TRBJ1-4	TRBD1	TGTGCCAGCAGCCAGACAGGGGGAGATGAAAAACTGTTTTTT	CASSQTGGDEKLFF
TRBV6-6	NA	TRBJ2-4	NA	TGTGCCAGCAGTTACTCGGGGGGGCGCATGGACTTC	CASSYSGGRMDF
TRBV5-1	NA	TRBJ2-2	NA	TGCGCCAGCAGCTTGGTGCCGGGTCGCACCGGGGAGCTGTTTTTT	CASSLVPGRTGELFF
TRBV12-5	NA	TRBJ2-7	TRBD2	TGTGCTAGTGGTTTGGTACTAAGCGGGAGAGGCGAGCAGTACTTC	CASGLVLSGRGEQYF
TRBV5-5	once	TRBJ1-6	NA	TGTGCCAGCAGCCCGCAGGGTTTGGCACCCCTCCACTTT	CASSPQGLAPLHF
TRBV6-5	NA	TRBJ1-1	NA	TGTGCCAGCAGCCCTCAGGGGCATACTGAAGCTTTCTTT	CASSPQGHTEAFF
TRBV19	NA	TRBJ1-4	NA	TGTGCCAGTAGTCCCTCCGGGGGGGGGAATGAAAAACTGTTTTTT	CASSPSGGGNEKLFF
TRBV30	NA	TRBJ1-1	TRBD1	TGTGCCTGGAGTGTACAGGGGTGGGGTGAAGCTTTCTTT	CAWSVQGWGEAFF
TRBV7-9	NA	TRBJ2-5	TRBD1	TGTGCCAGCAGCTTAGAGATGGGACAGGGTTTAGGGACCCAGTACTTC	CASSLEMGQGLGTQYF
TRBV6-6	NA	TRBJ2-5	NA	TGTGCCAGCAGTCAAGGACTTAAAGAGACCCAGTACTTC	CASSQGLKETQYF
TRBV5-6	NA	TRBJ2-1	TRBD1	TGTGCCAGCAGCTTCGGGACAGGGGGACTCAATGAGCAGTTCTTC	CASSFGTGGLNEQFF
TRBV10-3	once	TRBJ1-1	TRBD1	TGTGCCATCAGTGAGCCGGGACAGGGCGGCACTGAAGCTTTCTTT	CAISEPGQGGTEAFF
TRBV7-2	NA	TRBJ1-6	NA	TGTGCCAGCAAGGGGTTCCTAGATTCACCCCTCCACTTT	CASKGFLDSPLHF
TRBV30	NA	TRBJ1-5	NA	TGTGCCTGGAGCGTCGCGGGGGATAGCAATCAGCCCCAGCATTTT	CAWSVAGDSNQPQHF
TRBV13	once	TRBJ2-1	NA	TGTGCCAGCAGCTCCACCGCGGGGAGCTCCTACAATGAGCAGTTCTTC	CASSSTAGSSYNEQFF
TRBV2	NA	TRBJ1-5	NA	TGTGCCAGCAGTGAAGCAAACAGCTATCAGCCCCAGCATTTT	CASSEANSYQPQHF
TRBV11-2	NA	TRBJ2-1	NA	TGTGCCAGCAGCTTCCGTCGCGGGCAGTTCTTC	CASSFRRGQFF
TRBV2	NA	TRBJ1-5	NA	TGTGCCAGCAGTGAGGAGACGGTTAGCAATCAGCCCCAGCATTTT	CASSEETVSNQPQHF
TRBV7-9	few	TRBJ2-2	NA	TGTGCCAGCAGCTCCCTATCGGGCACCGGGGAGCTGTTTTTT	CASSSLSGTGELFF
TRBV29-1	NA	TRBJ2-1	TRBD1	TGCAGCGGGACAGGGGGCCTCTTTCCTGGACGGCAGTTCTTC	CSGTGGLFPGRQFF
TRBV4-3	NA	TRBJ2-3	TRBD1	TGCGCCAGCAGCCAGGGCACCGGACAGGGGACAGATACGCAGTATTTT	CASSQGTGQGTDTQYF
TRBV4-3	NA	TRBJ1-1	NA	TGCGCCAGCAGCCGAATATCCGGGTCGGGAGGAGAAGCTTTCTTT	CASSRISGSGGEAFF
TRBV9	NA	TRBJ1-2	NA	TGTGCCAGCAGCGGAACTTTGGGGGGTGGCGGCTACACCTTC	CASSGTLGGGGYTF
TRBV1	once	TRBJ2-5	NA	TGCACCAGCAGCCAAGATGCGAGGGCAGAGACCCAGTACTTC	CTSSQDARAETQYF
TRBV5-1	once	TRBJ2-4	NA	TGCGCCAGCAGCTTGGAGCGTTTGTTAGACATTCAGTACTTC	CASSLERLLDIQYF
TRBV5-1	NA	TRBJ1-1	TRBD1	TGCGCCAGCAGCTCTCAGAAGGGACAGGGGGATACTGAAGCTTTCTTT	CASSSQKGQGDTEAFF
TRBV6-6	NA	TRBJ1-5	TRBD1	TGTGCCAGCAGTCAGGGGGCGAGCAATCAGCCCCAGCATTTT	CASSQGASNQPQHF
TRBV7-9	few	TRBJ1-1	TRBD1	TGTGCCAGCAGCTTAGGGGGAGACAGGGTCGGAGCTTTCTTT	CASSLGGDRVGAFF
TRBV18	NA	TRBJ1-1	NA	TGTGCCAGCTCACCAGGGGGCGGAATCAACACTGAAGCTTTCTTT	CASSPGGGINTEAFF
TRBV19	NA	TRBJ2-3	NA	TGTGCCAGTAGTATTATGGGCCGTCAGACGCAGTATTTT	CASSIMGRQTQYF
TRBV9	NA	TRBJ1-4	TRBD1	TGTGCCAGCAGCGCCAGACAGGGAAGGAGCGAAAAACTGTTTTTT	CASSARQGRSEKLFF
TRBV29-1	NA	TRBJ2-4	TRBD2	TGCAGCGTTGAAGCGGGGGGGAACATTCAGTACTTC	CSVEAGGNIQYF
TRBV29-1	NA	TRBJ2-7	NA	TGCAGCGCGCAGGACACCTACGAGCAGTACTTC	CSAQDTYEQYF
TRBV13	NA	TRBJ1-2	NA	TGTGCCAGCAGCTTAATAGGGGGATTTAACTATGGCTACACCTTC	CASSLIGGFNYGYTF
TRBV6-5	NA	TRBJ2-7	TRBD2	TGTGCCAGCAGTGCCCTGACTAGCGGGAGTTACGAGCAGTACTTC	CASSALTSGSYEQYF
TRBV5-6	NA	TRBJ2-5	NA	TGTGCCAGCAGCTTGCCCCAGGGGACAGAGACCCAGTACTTC	CASSLPQGTETQYF
TRBV9	once	TRBJ2-1	NA	TGTGCCAGCAGCCCCCGGGGGACTGAGCAGTTCTTC	CASSPRGTEQFF
TRBV6-1	NA	TRBJ1-2	TRBD1	TGTGCCAGCAGTGCTCAAATTGGGACAGGCAACTATGGCTACACCTTC	CASSAQIGTGNYGYTF
TRBV5-6	NA	TRBJ2-1	TRBD2	TGTGCCAGCAGCTTGAATAGCGGGAGGGCCCTCAATGAGCAGTTCTTC	CASSLNSGRALNEQFF
TRBV18	NA	TRBJ1-3	NA	TGTGCCAGCTCACCGCAACAGGGTTCTGGAAACACCATATATTTT	CASSPQQGSGNTIYF
TRBV11-2	NA	TRBJ2-7	NA	TGTGCCAGCAGCCGCCGTTGGACACGAGTCGGCTACGAGCAGTACTTC	CASSRRWTRVGYEQYF
TRBV19	NA	TRBJ2-3	TRBD1	TGTGCCAGTAGCCGGGACAGAAACACAGATACGCAGTATTTT	CASSRDRNTDTQYF
TRBV19	NA	TRBJ1-2	TRBD1	TGTGCCAGTAGTTCCCGACCGGGACAGGACTATGGCTACACCTTC	CASSSRPGQDYGYTF
TRBV19	NA	TRBJ2-2	TRBD1	TGTGCCAGTGCCGACAGGGACGTCCGCGGGACCGGGGAGCTGTTTTTT	CASADRDVRGTGELFF
TRBV27	once	TRBJ1-1	NA	TGTGCCAGCAGTCACTTGAGGGACACTGAAGCTTTCTTT	CASSHLRDTEAFF
TRBV18	NA	TRBJ1-5	TRBD1	TGTGCCAGCTCACAGGGGGCGCAGGTTGTTCAGCCCCAGCATTTT	CASSQGAQVVQPQHF
TRBV12-5	NA	TRBJ2-7	NA	TGTGCTAGTGGTTTGGGTGATCCGAGCTCCTACGAGCAGTACTTC	CASGLGDPSSYEQYF
TRBV7-9	NA	TRBJ1-1	NA	TGTGCCAGCACCTTAACAGACGAAAACACTGAAGCTTTCTTT	CASTLTDENTEAFF
TRBV2	once	TRBJ1-4	TRBD1	TGTGCCAGCAGCCCCAAGGACAGGATTAATGAAAAACTGTTTTTT	CASSPKDRINEKLFF
TRBV5-6	NA	TRBJ2-1	NA	TGTGCCAGCAGCTTGGATCCAGGGATACCCTACAATGAGCAGTTCTTC	CASSLDPGIPYNEQFF
TRBV18	NA	TRBJ2-6	NA	TGTGCCAGCTCACCTCGGGCAGGGGGGCAGCATGGGGCCAACGTCCTGACTTTC	CASSPRAGGQHGANVLTF
TRBV27	few	TRBJ1-2	NA	TGTGCCAGCAGTCGACTTAGTGCCCCCTATGGCTACACCTTC	CASSRLSAPYGYTF
TRBV11-2	NA	TRBJ1-2	NA	TGTGCCAGCAGCTTTACGGGAACAGGGAGATTCGGTGGCTACACCTTC	CASSFTGTGRFGGYTF
TRBV30	NA	TRBJ1-2	NA	TGTGCCTGGATCGGTTGGGGGGTAAACTATGGCTACACCTTC	CAWIGWGVNYGYTF